This passage covers 28 T cell receptor beta chains from one sample sequenced in a study of siplizumab effects on memory and regulatory T cells (dated by TCRdb to between 2018 and 2021). The method behind the library was the immunoSEQ multiplex PCR assay. The table comes from immuneACCESS by way of TCRdb, which keeps in-frame sequences with V and J called. Part of the clones is missing from these tables; in studies checked, under half for an unresolved V gene and the rest for unknown reasons. The sample contains 99,000 or so clones, roughly 91% of them found a single time. Of the sample, 0.32% falls within the top ten clones. Sequenced: CD4+ T cells sorted from blood. All receptors derive from a human donor in good health.

The chain employs TRBV28 and TRBJ2-5, with D perhaps matching TRBD2 (6 bases). Germline V CDR1 and CDR2: MDHEN, SYDVKM. Trimming shortened V by 5 bases and J by 7 bases, and 14 bases separated the two germline ends. The CDR3 totals 13 residues. CDR3 residues: CASSPGLVGTQYF. The CDR3 DNA reads TGTGCCAGCAGTCCGGGACTGGTGGGGACCCAGTACTTC.

This chain connects TRBV7-3 to TRBJ2-5, with no clear D. Germline values: CDR1 SGHTA, CDR2 FQGTGA. Trimming pared 5 bases from V and 4 bases from J, leaving 11 bases between. The CDR3 extends over 13 amino acids. The CDR3 protein is CASSPSRGETQYF. The CDR3 DNA reads TGTGCCAGCAGCCCCTCACGAGGAGAGACCCAGTACTTC.

The chain combines TRBV6-5 with TRBJ2-7; tentatively, D is TRBD2 (6 bases). V lost 7 bases to trimming and J lost 6 bases, with 13 bases between them. The CDR3 has 12 residues. The germline gives CDR1 MNHEY, CDR2 SVGAGI. This CDR3 is CASIGRRGEQYF. DNA for the CDR3: TGTGCCAGCATCGGAAGGCGGGGCGAGCAGTACTTC.

The CDR3 reads CASSRGLGLANTGELFF. The DNA of the CDR3 is TGTGCCAGCAGTCGAGGTCTTGGGCTCGCGAACACCGGGGAGCTGTTTTTT. The rearrangement uses TRBV9 and TRBJ2-2; D call uncertain. Germline V CDR1 and CDR2: SGDLS, YYNGEE. Trimming took off 5 bases at V and 0 bases at J, with 17 bases between the two ends. The CDR3 is made up of 17 amino acids.

The chain employs TRBV1 and TRBJ1-2. TRBV1 is noted as a pseudogene. The CDR3 is 15 residues long. CDR3 loop: CTSSHGKPGDYGYTF. Written as DNA, the CDR3 is TGCACCAGCAGCCACGGTAAGCCGGGAGACTATGGCTACACCTTC.

The CDR3: CASSVTRGFNEKLFF. CDR3 DNA: TGCGCCAGCAGCGTAACCAGGGGTTTCAATGAAAAACTGTTTTTT. The V call is TRBV5-1, the J call TRBJ1-4; weak D call: TRBD1 (6 bases). V was pared by 4 bases and J by 5 bases, with 15 bases between. The CDR3 contains 15 residues. Germline CDR1 reads SGHRS; CDR2 reads YFSETQ. The whole variable domain, remainder taken from reference TRBV5-1 and TRBJ1-4, is KAGVTQTPRYLIKTRGQQVTLSCSPISGHRSVSWYQQTPGQGLQFLFEYFSETQRNKGNFPGRFSGRQFSNSRSEMNVSTLELGDSALYLCASSVTRGFNEKLFFGSGTQLSVL.

The genes are TRBV6-5 and TRBJ1-1; tentatively, D is TRBD1 (6 bases). The CDR3 sequence is 16 residues long. Germline loops: CDR1 MNHEY, CDR2 SVGAGI. Trimming shortened V by 2 bases and J by 0 bases, and 13 bases separated the two germline ends. CDR3 in amino acids: CASSYNRVGLNTEAFF. DNA for the CDR3: TGTGCCAGCAGTTACAACAGGGTGGGATTGAACACTGAAGCTTTCTTT.

The chain joins TRBV2 to TRBJ1-3; D remains ambiguous. The ends were cut back, 8 bases at V and 6 bases at J, with 20 bases in the middle. The CDR3 is made up of 15 amino acids. Germline values: CDR1 SNHLY, CDR2 FYNNEI. The CDR3 is CASRPQVHSANTIYF. In DNA form, the CDR3 reads TGTGCCAGCCGCCCGCAGGTTCACTCGGCAAACACCATATATTTT.

The chain employs TRBV6-4 and TRBJ1-4; no firm D call. The CDR3 consists of 13 residues. Germline assignment: CDR1 MRHNA and CDR2 SNTAGT. V was shortened by 8 bases and J by 2 bases, with 9 bases between the two germline ends. DNA for the CDR3: TGTGCCAGCTCGAAGGATACTAATGAAAAACTGTTTTTT. It codes for CASSKDTNEKLFF.

The chain uses TRBV18 and TRBJ2-2; no firm D call. The ends were cut back, 1 base at V and 2 bases at J, with 5 bases in the middle. In germline, CDR1 is KGHSH, CDR2 LQKENI. This CDR3 is built from 14 residues. CDR3 sequence: CASSPLLNTGELFF. The CDR3 DNA is TGTGCCAGCTCACCACTCCTCAACACCGGGGAGCTGTTTTTT.

The V call is TRBV21-1, the J call TRBJ1-1. TRBV21-1 is a pseudogene segment. The CDR3 runs 14 residues. CDR3 in DNA: TGTGCCAGCAGCAAGGAGGGTGGGAACACTGAAGCTTTCTTT. The encoded protein is CASSKEGGNTEAFF.

This clone was counted a few times. The chain is built from TRBV7-9 and TRBJ2-7; D gene unclear. The CDR3 totals 13 residues. Trimming took 4 bases from V and 7 from J, leaving 14 bases between them. The germline V gene has CDR1 SEHNR and CDR2 FQNEAQ (reference sequence). The CDR3 DNA is TGTGCCAGCAGCTCTGGCGGAGTGGGGGAGCAGTACTTC. Translating gives CASSSGGVGEQYF.

The chain is built from TRBV7-2 and TRBJ2-5; 7 bases match TRBD1. Germline V CDR1 and CDR2: SGHTA, FQGNSA. This CDR3 region has 14 residues. The V gene end was trimmed by 5 bases and the J gene end by 6 bases; junction bases not matched to a gene: 9. The CDR3 protein is CASSTDRAKKTQYF. The CDR3 nucleotides are TGTGCCAGCAGCACCGACAGGGCCAAGAAGACCCAGTACTTC.

This chain links TRBV5-1 with TRBJ2-5; 7 bases map to TRBD1. Germline lookup yields CDR1 SGHRS and CDR2 YFSETQ. After removal of 4 bases from V and 2 bases from J, the junction contained 2 bases not matched to a gene. The CDR3 is 13 amino acids. Here the CDR3 reads CASSPGQQETQYF. CDR3 coding DNA: TGCGCCAGCAGCCCGGGACAGCAAGAGACCCAGTACTTC.

V usage is TRBV6-8 and J usage is TRBJ2-1; D gene unclear. V was shortened by 7 bases and J by 0 bases, with 7 bases between the two germline ends. This CDR3 has 13 residues. CDR1 and CDR2 (germline): MNHGY, SAAAGT. CDR3 sequence (DNA): TGTGCCAGCAAGACCAGCTCCTACAATGAGCAGTTCTTC. This translates into CASKTSSYNEQFF.

This chain joins TRBV9 and TRBJ1-3; D not resolved. CDR3 length equals 14 residues. Germline CDR1 SGDLS, CDR2 YYNGEE. V gave up 5 bases and J gave up 0 bases, with 9 bases separating them. CDR3 nucleotide sequence: TGTGCCAGCAGTGATATCAGCTCTGGAAACACCATATATTTT. This gives the protein CASSDISSGNTIYF.

The J gene is TRBJ2-5, the V gene TRBV5-1; perhaps TRBD1 as D (6 bases). The CDR3 loop spans 13 amino acids. The germline CDR1 and CDR2 sequences are SGHRS and YFSETQ. Trimming took 4 bases from V and 5 from J, leaving 12 bases between them. CDR3 nucleotides: TGCGCCAGCAGCCAGACAGGATTGGAGACCCAGTACTTC. This sequence encodes CASSQTGLETQYF.

J is TRBJ1-2 and V is TRBV11-2; 7 positions match TRBD1. V shed 1 base, J shed 2 bases, and the junction held 10 bases outside the gene matches. Looked up from germline, CDR1 is SGHAT and CDR2 is FQNNGV. The CDR3 has 17 residues. The CDR3 region is CASSLGRSGTANYGYTF. In nucleotides, the CDR3 is TGTGCCAGCAGCTTAGGAAGGTCCGGGACAGCAAACTATGGCTACACCTTC. The full variable domain, with the rest looked up from reference TRBV11-2 and TRBJ1-2, is EAGVAQSPRYKIIEKRQSVAFWCNPISGHATLYWYQQILGQGPKLLIQFQNNGVVDDSQLPKDRFSAERLKGVDSTLKIQPAKLEDSAVYLCASSLGRSGTANYGYTFGSGTRLTVV.

This rearrangement joins TRBV29-1 to TRBJ1-1, with D maybe TRBD1 (5 bases). From germline, CDR1 is SQVTM and CDR2 ANQGSEA. The CDR3 has 12 residues. The V end lost 7 bases, the J end lost 2 bases, and 11 bases lay between the germline ends. The CDR3 nucleotides read TGCAGCGGACAGACAGTTAACACTGAAGCTTTCTTT. Protein sequence: CSGQTVNTEAFF.

J is TRBJ2-7 and V is TRBV11-2; 8 nucleotides match TRBD1. With V trimmed by 5 bases and J by 6 bases, 9 bases remained unmatched. The germline CDR1 and CDR2 sequences are SGHAT and FQNNGV. The CDR3 contains 14 residues. The CDR3 region has the DNA TGTGCCAGCAGCACAGGGACAGGTACCTTCGAGCAGTACTTC. This translates into CASSTGTGTFEQYF.

The chain employs TRBV2 and TRBJ1-6; the D is unclear. The CDR3 is 15 amino acids. V lost 6 bases and J 4 bases, leaving 13 bases between the germline ends. CDR1 SNHLY and CDR2 FYNNEI come from the germline V gene. The CDR3 protein is CASSEMQVYNSPLHF. The CDR3 coding sequence is TGTGCCAGCAGCGAGATGCAGGTTTATAATTCACCCCTCCACTTT.

The genes are TRBV11-2 and TRBJ2-5, with TRBD2 matching 12 bases. The CDR3 totals 16 residues. Germline V lookup: CDR1 SGHAT, CDR2 FQNNGV. J lost 3 bases, V lost 6 bases, and 8 bases had no gene match. The CDR3 region has the DNA TGTGCCAGCAGTAGACTAGCGGGGGTGCGGGAAGAGACCCAGTACTTC. It yields the protein CASSRLAGVREETQYF.

V usage is TRBV30 and J usage is TRBJ1-1; D is undetermined. The CDR3 runs 15 residues. The ends were cut back, 3 bases at V and 0 bases at J, with 14 bases in the middle. Germline CDR1 reads GTSNPN; CDR2 reads SVGIG (reference sequence). The CDR3 bases are TGTGCCTGGAGCGAACCGGGCCCAATGAACACTGAAGCTTTCTTT. Its protein product is CAWSEPGPMNTEAFF.

V gene TRBV6-1 combines with J gene TRBJ2-7, with D tentatively TRBD1 or TRBD2 (5 bases each). CDR1 is MNHNS, CDR2 SASEGT, per germline. Trimming removed 6 bases at V and 0 bases at J, with 6 bases between. The CDR3 sequence is 12 residues long. CDR3 DNA sequence: TGTGCCAGCAGGGGGGACTCCTACGAGCAGTACTTC. Protein: CASRGDSYEQYF.

J is TRBJ2-5 and V is TRBV10-1, with a weak D call TRBD2 (6 bases). V was cut by 3 bases and J by 1 base, with 12 bases left in between. The CDR3 extends over 15 amino acids. CDR1 and CDR2 (germline): WNHNN, SYGVQD (reference sequence). The CDR3 loop is CASSENVGSQETQYF. The CDR3, as DNA: TGCGCCAGCAGTGAAAACGTCGGGAGCCAAGAGACCCAGTACTTC.

The rearrangement joins TRBV11-3 to TRBJ1-1; a possible D gene is TRBD1 (6 bases). This CDR3 contains 15 residues. The V end lost 5 bases, the J end lost 4 bases, and 17 bases lay between the germline ends. The germline gives CDR1 SGHNT, CDR2 YENEEA. The CDR3 DNA reads TGTGCCAGCAGCCTACAGGGTGGCTCGGGCACTGAAGCTTTCTTT. It codes for CASSLQGGSGTEAFF.

This clone was counted between two and nine times. The same CDR3 also results from other DNA sequences found in this sample. The chain joins TRBV4-2 to TRBJ2-5; 10 bases are shared with TRBD2. Germline V CDR1 and CDR2: LGHNA, YNFKEQ. V dropped 0 bases and J dropped 6; count of bases not matched to a gene: 1. This CDR3 contains 14 residues. CDR3 nucleotide sequence: TGTGCCAGCAGCCAAGAACTAGCGGGGAAGACCCAGTACTTC. Translated: CASSQELAGKTQYF.

In the case of this clone: One end of the junction fails to match germline, which may point to a read error. This rearrangement joins TRBV4-1 to TRBJ1-2; 7 nucleotides align to TRBD1. Germline V CDR1 and CDR2: MGHRA, YSYEKL. The CDR3 extends over 11 amino acids. CDR3 DNA: TGCGCCAGCAGAACCGAGGGACAGCCTCACTTC. It specifies CASRTEGQPHF.